The 23 T cell receptor beta chains reported below all come from one sample, sequenced in a study of cytomegalovirus exposure and HLA in healthy donors. Use of 60 Vbeta and 13 Jbeta primers characterized the PCR. TCRdb keeps only in-frame clones here, not all; method: immunoSEQ multiplex PCR. The repertoire holds fewer than 250,000 clones, with about 72% as singletons. The sequenced sample consisted of PBMCs. The receptors derive from a male donor in good health and CMV-seronegative.

The genes are TRBV2 and TRBJ2-7; 10 positions match TRBD1. The CDR3 contains 15 residues. Germline values: CDR1 SNHLY, CDR2 FYNNEI. J was trimmed by 5 bases and V by 3 bases; bases with no gene match: 7. DNA of the CDR3: TGTGCCAGCAGTGACCTGGGACAGGGGAACCACGAGCAGTACTTC. This sequence encodes CASSDLGQGNHEQYF.

This clone was recorded only once. The chain combines TRBV5-1 with TRBJ2-1, with D possibly being TRBD1 (5 bases). Trimming left V 0 bases short and J 6 bases short, with 7 bases between. Germline V gene sequence: CDR1 SGHRS, CDR2 YFSETQ. The CDR3 has 13 residues. The CDR3 loop reads CASSLGRVNEQFF. The CDR3, as DNA: TGCGCCAGCAGCTTGGGCAGGGTCAATGAGCAGTTCTTC.

As DNA, the CDR3 is TGCGCCAGCAGCCGCCCGTCGGGACAGGGGCTAGCGGGAGCCTACGAGCAGTACTTC. Amino acid sequence: CASSRPSGQGLAGAYEQYF. The chain recombines TRBV4-1 with TRBJ2-7, with D perhaps given as TRBD1 or TRBD2 (10 bases each). Germline V CDR1 and CDR2: MGHRA, YSYEKL. This CDR3 comprises 19 residues. Trimming took off 4 bases at V and 2 bases at J, with 27 bases between the two ends.

The chain is built from TRBV7-2 and TRBJ2-4; a weak D match, TRBD1 (7 bases). Per germline, CDR1 SGHTA and CDR2 FQGNSA. Trimming removed 1 base from V and 3 bases from J, with 16 bases in between. The CDR3 loop spans 17 amino acids. CDR3 DNA sequence: TGTGCCAGCAGCTTAGGTTGGAGGGGGCAGGGCAAAAACATTCAGTACTTC. Amino acids: CASSLGWRGQGKNIQYF. The variable domain in full, completed from reference TRBV7-2 and TRBJ2-4, reads GAGVSQSPSNKVTEKGKDVELRCDPISGHTALYWYRQSLGQGLEFLIYFQGNSAPDKSGLPSDRFSAERTGGSVSTLTIQRTQQEDSAVYLCASSLGWRGQGKNIQYFGAGTRLSVL.

The sample holds a few counts of this clone. The rearrangement links TRBV11-2 to TRBJ2-5; 7 bases are shared with TRBD2. The germline V gene encodes CDR1 SGHAT and CDR2 FQNNGV. The CDR3 loop spans 14 amino acids. Trimming took 1 base from V and 11 from J; bases not matched to a gene: 10. CDR3 region: CASSLGGSPPEQYF. The CDR3 DNA follows: TGTGCCAGCAGCTTAGGCGGGAGCCCCCCAGAGCAGTACTTC.

The chain recombines TRBV6-5 with TRBJ2-1; 11 bases line up with TRBD2. Looked up from germline, CDR1 is MNHEY and CDR2 is SVGAGI. CDR3 size: 15 residues. V lost 6 bases, J lost 5 bases, and 6 bases stayed unmatched. In DNA form, the CDR3 reads TGTGCCAGCAGGACCGGGACTAGCGGAAACAATGAGCAGTTCTTC. Its translation: CASRTGTSGNNEQFF.

V is TRBV7-3 and J is TRBJ2-1, with D perhaps matching TRBD2 (5 bases). The germline V gene has CDR1 SGHTA and CDR2 FQGTGA. The CDR3 sequence is 15 residues long. The V and J ends lost 5 bases and 4 bases respectively, with 15 bases between them. The CDR3 loop is CASSHTDFPYNEQFF. In DNA form, the CDR3 reads TGTGCCAGCAGCCACACGGACTTCCCATACAATGAGCAGTTCTTC. The full variable domain, rest sourced from reference TRBV7-3 and TRBJ2-1, is GAGVSQTPSNKVTEKGKYVELRCDPISGHTALYWYRQSLGQGPEFLIYFQGTGAADDSGLPNDRFFAVRPEGSVSTLKIQRTERGDSAVYLCASSHTDFPYNEQFFGPGTRLTVL.

This rearrangement joins TRBV5-1 to TRBJ2-7; TRBD1 might be the D (5 bases). V gave up 7 bases and J gave up 0 bases, with 17 bases separating them. Germline V gene lookup returns CDR1 SGHRS and CDR2 YFSETQ. This CDR3 comprises 15 residues. DNA of the CDR3: TGCGCCAGCTCCATGCTAAACCAGGGCTCCTACGAGCAGTACTTC. Amino acid sequence: CASSMLNQGSYEQYF.

This chain connects TRBV25-1 to TRBJ1-4; 11 positions match TRBD1. The germline V gene encodes CDR1 MGHDK and CDR2 SYGVNS. CDR3 length: 15 residues. Trimming at V came to 3 bases and at J to 11 bases, leaving 8 bases not matched to a gene. The DNA of the CDR3 is TGTGCCAGCAGTGATCTGGACAGGGGGCGCGGGAAACTGTTTTTT. It is translated as CASSDLDRGRGKLFF.

The J gene is TRBJ2-7, the V gene TRBV27, with 9 bases aligning to TRBD2. J lost 10 bases, V lost 8 bases, and 18 bases had no gene match. The CDR3 is 15 amino acids. Per the germline V gene, CDR1 is MNHEY and CDR2 is SMNVEV (reference sequence). Here the CDR3 DNA reads TGTGCCAGCCGCCCGACTAGCGGAACGCTACGAGAACAGTACTTC. Its protein product is CASRPTSGTLREQYF.

The table lists this clone with a few counts. The chain links TRBV4-1 to TRBJ2-7; 7 bases map to TRBD1. Trimming at V came to 1 base and at J to 5 bases, leaving 8 bases not matched to a gene. Germline assignment: CDR1 MGHRA and CDR2 YSYEKL. The CDR3 has 15 amino acids. The CDR3 DNA follows: TGCGCCAGCAGCCAAGCTGTAGGGGGCGGCCACGAGCAGTACTTC. This encodes CASSQAVGGGHEQYF.

V usage is TRBV6-1 and J usage is TRBJ2-7; TRBD2 matches 14 bases. The CDR3 spans 14 residues. Germline CDR1 and CDR2: MNHNS and SASEGT. J was trimmed by 2 bases and V by 8 bases; bases with no gene match: 2. The DNA of the CDR3 is TGTGCCAGCGCGGGACTAGCGGGAGCCTACGAGCAGTACTTC. Translating it yields CASAGLAGAYEQYF.

This CDR3 reads CASSPELAGGPWEQYF. In nucleotides, the CDR3 is TGTGCCAGCAGTCCCGAACTAGCGGGAGGGCCCTGGGAGCAGTACTTC. The gene calls are TRBV28 and TRBJ2-7, with 13 bases fitting TRBD2. Germline V lookup: CDR1 MDHEN, CDR2 SYDVKM. After removal of 5 bases from V and 7 bases from J, the junction contained 11 bases not matched to a gene. This CDR3 is built from 16 residues.

The CDR3 is CASAGESYEQYF. CDR3 DNA sequence: TGCGCCTCAGCGGGAGAGTCTTACGAGCAGTACTTC. The gene calls are TRBV10-2 and TRBJ2-5; 8 bases agree with TRBD2. The tail of the sequence fits TRBJ2-7 better, so the J call may be wrong. CDR1 is WSHSY, CDR2 SAAADI, per germline. The CDR3 runs to 12 residues.

The chain couples TRBV6-1 to TRBJ2-1, with TRBD2 identical over 8 bases. Germline loops: CDR1 MNHNS, CDR2 SASEGT. J lost 11 bases, V lost 5 bases, and 11 bases had no gene match. The CDR3 contains 14 residues. CDR3 DNA sequence: TGTGCCAGCAGTCCCGGACTAGCAGAGAGCCAGCAGTTCTTC. Translating gives CASSPGLAESQQFF.

This clone has just one count. The genes are TRBV6-6 and TRBJ1-1; possibly TRBD1 for D (5 bases). The V end was cut by 5 bases, the J end by 4 bases, with 17 bases between. The CDR3 runs 15 residues. The V gene's germline CDR1 is MNHNY and CDR2 SVGAGI (reference sequence). CDR3 residues: CASSPIRTGGTEAFF. DNA of the CDR3: TGTGCCAGCAGTCCTATTCGGACGGGGGGCACTGAAGCTTTCTTT.

The CDR3 sequence: CASSFSGGSPYYEQYF. In DNA, the CDR3 is TGTGCCAGCAGTTTTTCGGGCGGGAGCCCCTACTACGAGCAGTACTTC. This chain connects TRBV27 to TRBJ2-7; 7 bases fit TRBD2. The germline V gene encodes CDR1 MNHEY and CDR2 SMNVEV (reference sequence). V dropped 3 bases and J dropped 3; count of bases not matched to a gene: 11. The CDR3 sequence is 16 residues long.

This clone occurred once. The J gene is TRBJ1-1, the V gene TRBV11-1; 9 bases agree with TRBD1. This CDR3 contains 15 residues. Germline loops: CDR1 SGHAT, CDR2 FQDESV (reference sequence). Germline trimming cut 8 bases from V and 0 bases from J; bases unmatched to any gene: 7. CDR3 in amino acids: CASATQGAMNTEAFF. CDR3 DNA sequence: TGTGCCAGCGCCACACAGGGGGCCATGAACACTGAAGCTTTCTTT.

The genes are TRBV6-5 and TRBJ1-5; TRBD1 might be the D (5 bases). The CDR3 spans 15 residues. Looked up from germline, CDR1 is MNHEY and CDR2 is SVGAGI. Deletions cut 8 bases from V and 9 bases from J, with 23 bases between. The CDR3 DNA is TGTGCCAGCGAAAGTACAAGTGGACATTTTGGGCCCCAGCATTTT. The encoded protein is CASESTSGHFGPQHF.

This chain uses TRBV11-2 with TRBJ2-1; 9 bases are a match to TRBD2. V trimming: 1 base; J trimming: 6 bases; junction bases outside the gene matches: 10. The CDR3 covers 17 residues. Germline CDR1 is SGHAT and CDR2 is FQNNGV. CDR3 nucleotides: TGTGCCAGCAGCTTAGCGCTTAGCGGGAGATGGGGCAATGAGCAGTTCTTC. Amino acids: CASSLALSGRWGNEQFF.

This chain joins TRBV4-1 and TRBJ2-5; TRBD2 might be the D (6 bases). The CDR3 consists of 14 residues. Trimming stripped 2 bases from V and 5 bases from J, with 12 bases between. CDR1 is MGHRA and CDR2 is YSYEKL in the germline V gene. Here the CDR3 DNA reads TGCGCCAGCAGCCAAACCGGGGACTGGGAGACCCAGTACTTC. Translated, it gives CASSQTGDWETQYF.

V gene TRBV28 combines with J gene TRBJ1-1; 9 positions match TRBD1. The CDR3 contains 14 residues. Germline lookup yields CDR1 MDHEN and CDR2 SYDVKM. After removal of 5 bases from V and 5 bases from J, the junction contained 6 bases not matched to a gene. The CDR3 sequence: CASSQSDRGTEAFF. Written as DNA, the CDR3 is TGTGCCAGCAGTCAAAGCGACAGGGGGACTGAAGCTTTCTTT.

As concerns this clone: One end of the junction does not line up with germline, which may come from a read error. V usage is TRBV7-9 and J usage is TRBJ1-1; D possibly corresponds to TRBD1 (6 bases). The CDR3 extends over 16 amino acids. Germline values: CDR1 SEHNR, CDR2 FQNEAQ (reference sequence). CDR3 protein: CSSSFHSLGAQGEAFF. The CDR3 coding sequence is TGTTCCAGCAGCTTTCATTCCCTGGGGGCGCAGGGTGAAGCTTTCTTT.